Listed below are T cell receptor beta chains from one sample, sequenced in a study of blood T cell repertoires in COVID-19. Method: immunoSEQ multiplex PCR; TCRdb's copy keeps in-frame clones and lacks some. The repertoire holds about 65,000 clones, with about 77% as singletons. Sequencing was performed on peripheral blood. The receptors stem from a human donor in a cohort sampled during active COVID-19. Each CDR3 is given with its conserved first and last residue. The order of the fields is clone size, J gene, V gene, D gene, CDR3 protein, CDR3 DNA. The D gene is left open where the match is weak. Clone size is stated in some rows and not others, as once, few, many or a class when expanded.

clone size: NA; J gene: TRBJ1-4; V gene: TRBV2; D gene: NA; CDR3 protein: CASSRVTTTNEKLFF; CDR3 DNA: TGTGCCAGCAGCCGAGTCACTACAACTAATGAAAAACTGTTTTTT
clone size: NA; J gene: TRBJ1-2; V gene: TRBV18; D gene: TRBD1; CDR3 protein: CASSPGQAPVYGYTF; CDR3 DNA: TGTGCCAGCTCACCGGGACAGGCCCCCGTTTATGGCTACACCTTC
clone size: NA; J gene: TRBJ1-2; V gene: TRBV2; D gene: NA; CDR3 protein: CASSTGGYGYTF; CDR3 DNA: TGTGCCAGCAGTACCGGGGGCTATGGCTACACCTTC
clone size: NA; J gene: TRBJ2-1; V gene: TRBV29-1; D gene: TRBD2; CDR3 protein: CSVVKRGEYNEQFF; CDR3 DNA: TGCAGCGTTGTCAAGCGGGGGGAATACAATGAGCAGTTCTTC
clone size: few; J gene: TRBJ2-7; V gene: TRBV28; D gene: NA; CDR3 protein: CASTDSAGLTYEQYF; CDR3 DNA: TGTGCCAGCACCGATTCGGCGGGCCTTACCTACGAGCAGTACTTC
clone size: NA; J gene: TRBJ1-2; V gene: TRBV3-1/TRBV3-2; D gene: NA; CDR3 protein: CASRREGSGGYTF; CDR3 DNA: TGTGCCAGCAGGCGGGAAGGTAGTGGCGGCTACACCTTC
clone size: NA; J gene: TRBJ2-3; V gene: TRBV4-2; D gene: TRBD2; CDR3 protein: CASSQETAGEGNTDTQYF; CDR3 DNA: TGTGCCAGCAGCCAAGAGACAGCGGGGGAGGGGAACACAGATACGCAGTATTTT
clone size: NA; J gene: TRBJ2-7; V gene: TRBV12-3/TRBV12-4; D gene: TRBD1; CDR3 protein: CASRETGWVEQYF; CDR3 DNA: TGTGCCAGCAGGGAGACAGGGTGGGTCGAGCAGTACTTC
clone size: once; J gene: TRBJ1-6; V gene: TRBV4-1; D gene: TRBD1; CDR3 protein: CASSQVDRGLSPLHF; CDR3 DNA: TGCGCCAGCAGCCAAGTGGACAGGGGGCTGTCACCCCTCCACTTT
clone size: NA; J gene: TRBJ2-7; V gene: TRBV7-8; D gene: NA; CDR3 protein: CASSLARGRHLEAGQYF; CDR3 DNA: TGTGCCAGCAGCTTAGCGCGAGGGAGGCACTTGGAGGCTGGGCAGTACTTC
clone size: NA; J gene: TRBJ2-2; V gene: TRBV12-5; D gene: TRBD2; CDR3 protein: CASGLAGNTGELFF; CDR3 DNA: TGTGCTAGTGGACTAGCGGGGAACACCGGGGAGCTGTTTTTT
clone size: NA; J gene: TRBJ1-2; V gene: TRBV5-1; D gene: TRBD1; CDR3 protein: CASSLRTGGAPNYGYTF; CDR3 DNA: TGCGCCAGCAGCCTTAGGACAGGGGGCGCCCCCAACTATGGCTACACCTTC
clone size: NA; J gene: TRBJ2-1; V gene: TRBV6-2/TRBV6-3; D gene: NA; CDR3 protein: CASSYYGGLGYNEQFF; CDR3 DNA: TGTGCCAGCAGTTATTATGGGGGCTTGGGATACAATGAGCAGTTCTTC
clone size: NA; J gene: TRBJ1-2; V gene: TRBV29-1; D gene: TRBD1; CDR3 protein: CSVPGQGDGYTF; CDR3 DNA: TGCAGCGTTCCTGGACAGGGCGATGGCTACACCTTC
clone size: NA; J gene: TRBJ1-1; V gene: TRBV5-4; D gene: NA; CDR3 protein: CAITGENTEAFF; CDR3 DNA: TGTGCCATCACCGGGGAAAACACTGAAGCTTTCTTT
clone size: NA; J gene: TRBJ1-6; V gene: TRBV7-2; D gene: NA; CDR3 protein: CASSLSGDSPLHF; CDR3 DNA: TGTGCCAGCAGCTTGTCAGGGGATTCACCCCTCCACTTT
clone size: NA; J gene: TRBJ1-2; V gene: TRBV6-5; D gene: TRBD1; CDR3 protein: CASSYQTGGAGYTF; CDR3 DNA: TGTGCCAGCAGTTACCAGACAGGGGGCGCTGGCTACACCTTC
clone size: NA; J gene: TRBJ1-5; V gene: TRBV18; D gene: NA; CDR3 protein: CASSPLNYGQSNQPQHF; CDR3 DNA: TGTGCCAGCTCACCACTAAATTATGGGCAGAGCAATCAGCCCCAGCATTTT
clone size: NA; J gene: TRBJ2-5; V gene: TRBV20-1; D gene: TRBD2; CDR3 protein: CSASAISTSGRAHQETQYF; CDR3 DNA: TGCAGTGCTAGTGCGATATCGACTAGCGGGAGGGCCCACCAAGAGACCCAGTACTTC
clone size: NA; J gene: TRBJ1-1; V gene: TRBV12-3/TRBV12-4; D gene: TRBD1; CDR3 protein: CASSLQGAAEAFF; CDR3 DNA: TGTGCCAGCAGTTTACAGGGGGCGGCTGAAGCTTTCTTT
clone size: NA; J gene: TRBJ1-1; V gene: TRBV4-2; D gene: TRBD1; CDR3 protein: CASSQDPRGRVTEAFF; CDR3 DNA: TGTGCCAGCAGCCAAGATCCCAGGGGGCGCGTCACTGAAGCTTTCTTT
clone size: NA; J gene: TRBJ1-2; V gene: TRBV28; D gene: NA; CDR3 protein: CASRATAGTKYGYTF; CDR3 DNA: TGTGCCAGCAGGGCCACCGCCGGGACAAAGTATGGCTACACCTTC
clone size: NA; J gene: TRBJ1-2; V gene: TRBV29-1; D gene: TRBD1; CDR3 protein: CSSRQGSSYGYTF; CDR3 DNA: TGCAGCTCCCGACAGGGTTCCTCCTATGGCTACACCTTC
clone size: NA; J gene: TRBJ2-7; V gene: TRBV4-1; D gene: NA; CDR3 protein: CASSQDNYRVVEQYF; CDR3 DNA: TGCGCCAGCAGCCAAGATAACTACAGGGTGGTCGAGCAGTACTTC
clone size: NA; J gene: TRBJ2-2; V gene: TRBV6-5; D gene: TRBD1; CDR3 protein: CASTLTGISGELFF; CDR3 DNA: TGTGCCAGCACCTTGACAGGGATATCAGGGGAGCTGTTTTTT
clone size: NA; J gene: TRBJ1-3; V gene: TRBV28; D gene: TRBD1; CDR3 protein: CASSPRQGGPRSSGNTIYF; CDR3 DNA: TGTGCCAGCAGCCCCCGACAGGGTGGCCCGCGATCCTCTGGAAACACCATATATTTT
clone size: NA; J gene: TRBJ1-2; V gene: TRBV5-6; D gene: NA; CDR3 protein: CASSLVGGGGYTF; CDR3 DNA: TGTGCCAGCAGCTTGGTGGGGGGTGGTGGCTACACCTTC
clone size: NA; J gene: TRBJ1-1; V gene: TRBV21-1; D gene: NA; CDR3 protein: CARGGPSTEAFF; CDR3 DNA: TGTGCCAGGGGGGGGCCGAGTACTGAAGCTTTCTTT
clone size: NA; J gene: TRBJ1-5; V gene: TRBV5-5; D gene: NA; CDR3 protein: CASSTGVNQPQHF; CDR3 DNA: TGTGCCAGCAGTACCGGGGTTAATCAGCCCCAGCATTTT
clone size: once; J gene: TRBJ2-5; V gene: TRBV4-3; D gene: TRBD2; CDR3 protein: CASSQDPQRGGLQYF; CDR3 DNA: TGCGCCAGCAGCCAAGATCCCCAGCGGGGGGGTTTGCAGTACTTC
clone size: once; J gene: TRBJ2-5; V gene: TRBV7-2; D gene: TRBD1; CDR3 protein: CASKRRQGAQETQYF; CDR3 DNA: TGTGCCAGCAAAAGGAGACAGGGGGCCCAAGAGACCCAGTACTTC
clone size: many; J gene: TRBJ2-1; V gene: TRBV15; D gene: NA; CDR3 protein: CATSRDSGTYNEQFF; CDR3 DNA: TGTGCCACCAGCAGAGATAGCGGAACCTACAATGAGCAGTTCTTC
clone size: many; J gene: TRBJ2-1; V gene: TRBV19; D gene: TRBD2; CDR3 protein: CASSLGLAGSYNEQFF; CDR3 DNA: TGTGCCAGTAGTTTGGGACTAGCGGGGTCCTACAATGAGCAGTTCTTC
clone size: NA; J gene: TRBJ2-3; V gene: TRBV15; D gene: NA; CDR3 protein: CATSALTASTQYF; CDR3 DNA: TGTGCCACCAGCGCGTTGACAGCCAGTACGCAGTATTTT
clone size: NA; J gene: TRBJ1-1; V gene: TRBV5-4; D gene: NA; CDR3 protein: CASSDQGRTEAFF; CDR3 DNA: TGTGCCAGCAGTGATCAGGGAAGGACTGAAGCTTTCTTT
clone size: NA; J gene: TRBJ2-5; V gene: TRBV9; D gene: NA; CDR3 protein: CASSVGAKETQYF; CDR3 DNA: TGTGCCAGCAGCGTTGGGGCCAAAGAGACCCAGTACTTC
clone size: once; J gene: TRBJ1-4; V gene: TRBV15; D gene: NA; CDR3 protein: CATSRDLVSEKLFF; CDR3 DNA: TGTGCCACCAGCAGAGATCTAGTAAGCGAAAAACTGTTTTTT
clone size: NA; J gene: TRBJ2-3; V gene: TRBV29-1; D gene: NA; CDR3 protein: CSVAPGQYF; CDR3 DNA: TGCAGCGTTGCCCCCGGGCAGTATTTT
clone size: few; J gene: TRBJ2-1; V gene: TRBV4-2; D gene: NA; CDR3 protein: CASSQVRNEQFF; CDR3 DNA: TGTGCCAGCAGCCAAGTCAGGAATGAGCAGTTCTTC
clone size: NA; J gene: TRBJ1-5; V gene: TRBV30; D gene: NA; CDR3 protein: CAWSGDSNQPQHF; CDR3 DNA: TGTGCCTGGAGCGGGGATAGCAATCAGCCCCAGCATTTT
clone size: few; J gene: TRBJ2-5; V gene: TRBV4-1; D gene: NA; CDR3 protein: CASSQWRGETQYF; CDR3 DNA: TGCGCCAGCAGCCAGTGGAGAGGGGAGACCCAGTACTTC
clone size: NA; J gene: TRBJ2-3; V gene: TRBV9; D gene: TRBD2; CDR3 protein: CASSTLSSGVDTQYF; CDR3 DNA: TGTGCCAGCAGCACCCTCTCTAGCGGGGTCGATACGCAGTATTTT
clone size: few; J gene: TRBJ1-2; V gene: TRBV4-2; D gene: NA; CDR3 protein: CASSHQTGGYTF; CDR3 DNA: TGTGCCAGCAGCCATCAAACGGGGGGCTACACCTTC
clone size: NA; J gene: TRBJ2-1; V gene: TRBV28; D gene: TRBD1; CDR3 protein: CASSVRDSSYNEQFF; CDR3 DNA: TGTGCCAGCAGTGTAAGGGACAGCTCCTACAATGAGCAGTTCTTC
clone size: NA; J gene: TRBJ2-2; V gene: TRBV27; D gene: NA; CDR3 protein: CASGVWGRDTGELFF; CDR3 DNA: TGTGCCAGCGGGGTATGGGGGCGTGACACCGGGGAGCTGTTTTTT
clone size: NA; J gene: TRBJ2-3; V gene: TRBV30; D gene: TRBD2; CDR3 protein: CAWSNSGGATDTQYF; CDR3 DNA: TGTGCCTGGAGTAATAGCGGGGGGGCCACAGATACGCAGTATTTT
clone size: NA; J gene: TRBJ1-2; V gene: TRBV5-6; D gene: NA; CDR3 protein: CASSLDSGYTF; CDR3 DNA: TGTGCCAGCAGCCTGGACAGCGGCTACACCTTC
clone size: once; J gene: TRBJ1-1; V gene: TRBV6-5; D gene: NA; CDR3 protein: CVIFPGDRTEAFF; CDR3 DNA: TGTGTCATATTCCCAGGGGATCGCACTGAAGCTTTCTTT
clone size: NA; J gene: TRBJ2-5; V gene: TRBV5-3; D gene: TRBD2; CDR3 protein: CARSPGTSGVPETQYF; CDR3 DNA: TGTGCCAGAAGCCCTGGGACTAGCGGGGTTCCAGAGACCCAGTACTTC
clone size: NA; J gene: TRBJ2-1; V gene: TRBV11-2; D gene: NA; CDR3 protein: CASSLGGREQFF; CDR3 DNA: TGTGCCAGCAGCTTAGGGGGGCGTGAGCAGTTCTTC
clone size: once; J gene: TRBJ2-5; V gene: TRBV5-1; D gene: NA; CDR3 protein: CASSSQETQYF; CDR3 DNA: TGCGCCAGCAGCTCACAGGAGACCCAGTACTTC
clone size: once; J gene: TRBJ2-7; V gene: TRBV5-5; D gene: NA; CDR3 protein: CASSSGVPYEQYF; CDR3 DNA: TGTGCCAGCAGCTCAGGGGTACCTTACGAGCAGTACTTC
clone size: NA; J gene: TRBJ2-1; V gene: TRBV12-3/TRBV12-4; D gene: NA; CDR3 protein: CASRTTERNEQFF; CDR3 DNA: TGTGCCAGCAGGACGACAGAGAGGAATGAGCAGTTCTTC